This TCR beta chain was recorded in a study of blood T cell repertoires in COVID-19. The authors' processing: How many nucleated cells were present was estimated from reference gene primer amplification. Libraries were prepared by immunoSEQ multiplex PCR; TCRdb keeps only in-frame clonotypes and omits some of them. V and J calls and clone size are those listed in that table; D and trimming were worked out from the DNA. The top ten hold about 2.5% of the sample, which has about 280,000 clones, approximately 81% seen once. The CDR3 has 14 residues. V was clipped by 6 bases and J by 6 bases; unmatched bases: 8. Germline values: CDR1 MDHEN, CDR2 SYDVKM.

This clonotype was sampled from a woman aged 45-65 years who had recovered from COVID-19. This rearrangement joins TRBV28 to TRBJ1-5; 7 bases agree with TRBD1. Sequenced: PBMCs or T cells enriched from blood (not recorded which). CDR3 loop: CASRKTGTAQPQHF. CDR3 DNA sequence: TGTGCCAGCAGGAAGACAGGGACTGCTCAGCCCCAGCATTTT.